This record covers a single T cell receptor (beta chain). The antigen is not known. The source of the sample is a study of CD8+ T cells in alopecia areata. Germline lookup yields CDR1 SGHVS and CDR2 FQNEAQ. The CDR3 has 16 amino acids. The V gene end was trimmed by 2 bases and the J gene end by 5 bases; junction bases not matched to a gene: 11. As for treatment: oral pan-JAK inhibitor, 5-10 mg twice daily. Those with alopecia areata gave lesional scalp punch biopsies and peripheral blood. General study findings and limits: Tofacitinib significantly lowered scalp clonality and expanded CD8+ clones among the top 100. During tofacitinib treatment, many expanded lesional clones remained in scalp and blood.

RNA, once extracted, was reverse transcribed into cDNA for use as the sequencing template. Here immunoSEQ multiplex PCR was the method, and the copy in TCRdb shows in-frame clones only, minus some. The data contain a few hundred thousand clones, under 40% of them singletons. Sample: CD4+ T cells sorted from blood, taken at approximately week 31, from a patient treated with tofacitinib. The chain uses TRBV7-8 and TRBJ2-5; 7 nucleotides align to TRBD2. The TCR was taken from a human donor with alopecia areata. CDR3 nucleotide sequence: TGTGCCAGCAGCTTAAGGGACTTAACTAGCGCCGAGACCCAGTACTTC. It yields the protein CASSLRDLTSAETQYF.